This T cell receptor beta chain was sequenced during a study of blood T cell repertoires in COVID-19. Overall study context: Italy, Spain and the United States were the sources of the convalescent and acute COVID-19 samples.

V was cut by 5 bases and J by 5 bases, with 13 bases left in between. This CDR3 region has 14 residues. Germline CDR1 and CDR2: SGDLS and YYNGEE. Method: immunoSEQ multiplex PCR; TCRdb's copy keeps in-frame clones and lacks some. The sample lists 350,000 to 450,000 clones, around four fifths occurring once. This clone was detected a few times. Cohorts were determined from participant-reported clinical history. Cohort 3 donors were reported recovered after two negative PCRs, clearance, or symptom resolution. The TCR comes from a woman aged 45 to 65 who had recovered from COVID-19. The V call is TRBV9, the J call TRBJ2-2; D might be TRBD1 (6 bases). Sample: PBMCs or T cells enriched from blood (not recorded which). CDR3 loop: CASRPGTPTGELFF. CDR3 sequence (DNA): TGTGCCAGCAGACCCGGGACACCGACCGGGGAGCTGTTTTTT.